The 2 T cell receptor beta chains given below trace back to one sample, sequenced in a study of blood T cell repertoires in COVID-19. The table came from immunoSEQ multiplex PCR; TCRdb's copy has only in-frame clones and leaves some out. The table has about 140,000 clones, around four fifths seen once. Input material: PBMCs or T cells enriched from blood (not recorded which). These receptors were obtained from a woman aged 50 to 60 with acute COVID-19.

The genes are TRBV3-1 (or the pseudogene TRBV3-2) and TRBJ1-2, with a tentative D call TRBD1 (5 bases). Germline V gene lookup returns CDR1 LGHDT and CDR2 YNNKEL (reference sequence). Trimming pared 1 base from V and 8 bases from J, leaving 8 bases between. CDR3 length: 12 residues. CDR3 region: CASSQAGGGYTF. The CDR3 DNA reads TGTGCCAGCAGCCAAGCGGGGGGAGGCTACACCTTC.

The chain combines TRBV28 with TRBJ1-6; D uncertain. There are 15 residues in the CDR3. V lost 6 bases and J lost 5, with 14 bases in between. Germline CDR1 MDHEN, CDR2 SYDVKM. The DNA for the CDR3 is TGTGCCAGCAGGGCAGGAGGCTTTGATAATTCACCCCTCCACTTT. Translated, it gives CASRAGGFDNSPLHF.